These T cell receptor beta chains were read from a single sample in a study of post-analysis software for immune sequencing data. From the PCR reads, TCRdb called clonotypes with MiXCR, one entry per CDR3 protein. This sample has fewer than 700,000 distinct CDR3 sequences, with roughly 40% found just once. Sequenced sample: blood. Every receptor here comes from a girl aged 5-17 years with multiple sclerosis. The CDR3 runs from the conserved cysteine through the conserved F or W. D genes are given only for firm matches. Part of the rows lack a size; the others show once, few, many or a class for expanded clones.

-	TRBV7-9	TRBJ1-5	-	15	CASSQGSGPNQPQHF	TGTGCCAGCAGCCAAGGGTCGGGGCCAAATCAGCCCCAGCATTTT
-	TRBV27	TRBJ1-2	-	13	CASSTRDRRWYTF	TGTGCCAGCAGTACGAGGGACCGCCGTTGGTACACCTTC
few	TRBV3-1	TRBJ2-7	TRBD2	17	CASSQAPGTGLAYEQYF	TGTGCCAGCAGCCAGGCCCCCGGGACCGGACTAGCTTACGAGCAGTACTTC
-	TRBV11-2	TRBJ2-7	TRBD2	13	CASSQLAGGLQYF	TGTGCCAGCAGCCAACTAGCGGGGGGGCTTCAGTACTTC
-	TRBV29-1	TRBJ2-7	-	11	CSLGDSYEQYF	TGCAGCCTTGGCGACAGCTACGAGCAGTACTTC
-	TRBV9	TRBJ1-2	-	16	CASSVESKLAAYGYTF	TGTGCCAGCAGCGTAGAGTCTAAATTGGCAGCCTATGGCTACACCTTC
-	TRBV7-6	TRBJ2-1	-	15	CASSPTTGTYNEQFF	TGTGCCAGCAGCCCGACGACGGGGACCTACAATGAGCAGTTCTTC
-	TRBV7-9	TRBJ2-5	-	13	CASSLPPSETQYF	TGTGCCAGCAGCTTGCCTCCCTCGGAGACCCAGTACTTC
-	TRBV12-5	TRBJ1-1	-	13	CASGLEPGAEAFF	TGTGCTAGTGGTTTGGAACCCGGGGCAGAAGCTTTCTTT
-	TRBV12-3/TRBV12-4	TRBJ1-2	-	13	CASSFQSCSGYTF	TGTGCCAGCAGTTTTCAGTCCTGTAGCGGCTACACCTTC
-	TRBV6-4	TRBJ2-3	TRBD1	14	CASRRQGGTDTQYF	TGTGCCAGCAGGAGACAGGGGGGGACAGATACGCAGTATTTT
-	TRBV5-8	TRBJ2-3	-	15	CASSFPAAFTDTQYF	TGTGCCAGCAGCTTTCCGGCCGCATTCACAGATACGCAGTATTTT
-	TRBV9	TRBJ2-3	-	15	CASSGLGTATDTQYF	TGTGCCAGCAGCGGACTAGGGACGGCCACAGATACGCAGTATTTT
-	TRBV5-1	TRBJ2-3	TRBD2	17	CASSPGRGRRPTDTQYF	TGCGCCAGCAGCCCGGGGCGCGGGAGAAGGCCCACAGATACGCAGTATTTT
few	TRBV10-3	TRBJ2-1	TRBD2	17	CAISAGVAGARGNEQFF	TGTGCCATCAGTGCAGGGGTAGCGGGAGCTCGAGGAAATGAGCAGTTCTTC
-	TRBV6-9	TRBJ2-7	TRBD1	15	CASSPVGQGANGQYF	TGTGCCAGCAGCCCCGTGGGACAGGGGGCTAACGGGCAGTACTTC
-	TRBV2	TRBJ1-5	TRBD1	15	CASASPGTGHQPQHF	TGTGCCAGCGCCTCCCCCGGGACAGGACATCAGCCCCAGCATTTT
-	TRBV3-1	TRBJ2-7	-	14	CASSQLRESGEQYF	TGTGCCAGCAGCCAACTCCGGGAGTCGGGAGAGCAGTACTTC
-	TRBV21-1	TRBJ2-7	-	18	CASSTQGANWDRTYEQYF	TGTGCCAGCAGCACCCAAGGGGCGAACTGGGACAGAACCTACGAGCAGTACTTC
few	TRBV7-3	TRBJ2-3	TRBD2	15	CASSLLGLVSDTQYF	TGTGCCAGCAGCTTACTGGGACTAGTCTCAGATACGCAGTATTTT
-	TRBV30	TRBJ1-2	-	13	CAWSVKPNYGYTF	TGTGCCTGGAGTGTAAAGCCTAACTATGGCTACACCTTC
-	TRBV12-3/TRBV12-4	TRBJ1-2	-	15	CASRTSITGNYGYTF	TGTGCCAGCAGAACTTCTATTACAGGGAACTATGGCTACACCTTC
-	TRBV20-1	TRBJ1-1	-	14	CSARVRQGYAEAFF	TGCAGTGCTAGAGTCCGCCAGGGCTATGCTGAAGCTTTCTTT
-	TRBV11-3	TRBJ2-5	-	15	CASSLFSLGSETQYF	TGTGCCAGCAGCTTATTTAGCCTCGGGAGTGAGACCCAGTACTTC
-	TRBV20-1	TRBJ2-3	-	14	CSVSPPEGLDTQYF	TGCAGTGTTTCGCCCCCCGAGGGGCTTGATACGCAGTATTTT
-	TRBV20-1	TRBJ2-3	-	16	CSARPPAGRSTDTQYF	TGCAGTGCTAGGCCCCCCGCGGGGCGGAGCACAGATACGCAGTATTTT
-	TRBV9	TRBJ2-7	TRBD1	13	CASSVGDSHEQYF	TGTGCCAGCAGCGTTGGGGACAGCCACGAGCAGTACTTC
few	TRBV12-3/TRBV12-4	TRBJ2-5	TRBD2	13	CASNLSGAETQYF	TGTGCCAGCAACCTTAGCGGGGCGGAGACCCAGTACTTC
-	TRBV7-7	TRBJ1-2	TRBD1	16	CASSPLGGTANYGYTF	TGTGCCAGCAGCCCCCTGGGGGGGACAGCTAACTATGGCTACACCTTC
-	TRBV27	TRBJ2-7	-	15	CASSLGVVNSYEQYF	TGTGCCAGTAGTTTAGGGGTGGTAAACTCCTACGAGCAGTACTTC
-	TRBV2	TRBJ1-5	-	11	CASRLDQPQHF	TGTGCCAGCAGGCTAGATCAGCCCCAGCATTTT
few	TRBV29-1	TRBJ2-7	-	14	CSVQLPGHDYEQYF	TGCAGCGTGCAACTGCCGGGACATGACTACGAGCAGTACTTC
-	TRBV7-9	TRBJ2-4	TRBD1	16	CASSPGTEIAKNIQYF	TGTGCCAGCAGCCCCGGGACAGAGATAGCCAAAAACATTCAGTACTTC
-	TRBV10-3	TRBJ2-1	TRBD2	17	CASAGTSGAIDHNEQFF	TGTGCCTCGGCCGGGACTAGCGGGGCCATCGACCACAATGAGCAGTTCTTC
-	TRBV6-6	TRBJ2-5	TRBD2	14	CASSIGGGEGTQYF	TGTGCCAGCAGTATCGGGGGGGGCGAAGGGACCCAGTACTTC
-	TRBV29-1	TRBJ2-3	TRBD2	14	CSVLLAGAADTQYF	TGCAGCGTTTTACTAGCGGGAGCAGCAGATACGCAGTATTTT
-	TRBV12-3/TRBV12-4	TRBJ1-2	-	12	CASSLTPYGYTF	TGTGCCAGCAGTCTGACCCCTTATGGCTACACCTTC
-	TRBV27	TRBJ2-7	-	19	CASRLITAPTSDRNYEQYF	TGTGCCAGCAGATTGATCACCGCACCAACGTCCGACCGTAACTACGAGCAGTACTTC
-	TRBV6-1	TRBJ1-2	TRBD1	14	CASRDRGHNYGYTF	TGTGCCAGCAGAGACAGGGGTCACAACTATGGCTACACCTTC
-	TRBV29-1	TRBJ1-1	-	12	CSGSRGNTEAFF	TGCAGCGGGTCCAGGGGGAACACTGAAGCTTTCTTT
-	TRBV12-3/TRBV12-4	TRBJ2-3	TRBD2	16	CASSRLAGGTADTQYF	TGTGCCAGCAGTCGACTAGCGGGAGGGACGGCAGATACGCAGTATTTT
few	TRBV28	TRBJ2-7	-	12	CASSFYASEQYF	TGTGCCAGCAGTTTCTATGCCTCCGAGCAGTACTTC
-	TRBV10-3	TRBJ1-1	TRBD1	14	CAIMGQGVGAEAFF	TGTGCCATCATGGGACAGGGGGTCGGGGCTGAAGCTTTCTTT
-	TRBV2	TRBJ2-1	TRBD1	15	CASSEGTGGCYEQFF	TGTGCCAGCAGTGAGGGGACAGGGGGCTGCTATGAGCAGTTCTTC
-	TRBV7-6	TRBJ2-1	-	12	CASGSSLNEQFF	TGTGCCAGCGGTTCTAGCCTGAATGAGCAGTTCTTC
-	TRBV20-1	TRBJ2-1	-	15	CSARDQGGKLNEQFF	TGCAGTGCTAGAGATCAGGGGGGCAAGCTCAATGAGCAGTTCTTC